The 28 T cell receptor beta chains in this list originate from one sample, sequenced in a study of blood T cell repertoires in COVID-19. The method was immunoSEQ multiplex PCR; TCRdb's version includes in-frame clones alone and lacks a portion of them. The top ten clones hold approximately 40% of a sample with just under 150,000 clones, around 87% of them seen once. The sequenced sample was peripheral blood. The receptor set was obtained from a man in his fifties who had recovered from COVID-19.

The CDR3 nucleotides read TGTGCCAGTAGTTCAGGCCCGCACCCCACAGATACGCAGTATTTT. As protein: CASSSGPHPTDTQYF. The rearrangement uses TRBV19 and TRBJ2-3; D unresolved. CDR3 size: 15 residues. V lost 5 bases to trimming and J lost 2 bases, with 14 bases between them. CDR1 is LNHDA, CDR2 SQIVND, per germline (reference sequence).

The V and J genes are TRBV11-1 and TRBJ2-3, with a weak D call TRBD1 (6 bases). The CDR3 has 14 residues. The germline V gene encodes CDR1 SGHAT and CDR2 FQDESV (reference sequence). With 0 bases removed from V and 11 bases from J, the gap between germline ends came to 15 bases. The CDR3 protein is CASSLASRDIQQYF. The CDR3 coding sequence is TGTGCCAGCAGCTTAGCCAGCCGGGACATCCAGCAGTATTTT.

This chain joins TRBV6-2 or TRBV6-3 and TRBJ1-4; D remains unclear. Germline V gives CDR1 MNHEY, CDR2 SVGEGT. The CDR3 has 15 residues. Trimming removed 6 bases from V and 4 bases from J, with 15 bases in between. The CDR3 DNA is TGTGCCAGCAGCTCCGCGGGGAGCTATAATGAAAAACTGTTTTTT. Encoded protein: CASSSAGSYNEKLFF.

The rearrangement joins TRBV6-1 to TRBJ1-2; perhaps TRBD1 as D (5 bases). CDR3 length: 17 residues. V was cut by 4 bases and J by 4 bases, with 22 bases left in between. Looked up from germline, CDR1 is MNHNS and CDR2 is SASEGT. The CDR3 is CASSGEVLRGGTYGYTF. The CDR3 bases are TGTGCCAGCAGTGGTGAGGTGTTGAGGGGAGGGACCTATGGCTACACCTTC.

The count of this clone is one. CDR3 coding DNA: TGTGCCAGCAGCGTCAGTGGGGGGGAGACCCAGTACTTC. Its translation is CASSVSGGETQYF. V gene TRBV9 combines with J gene TRBJ2-5; possibly TRBD2 for D (6 bases). The CDR3 has 13 residues. Looked up from germline, CDR1 is SGDLS and CDR2 is YYNGEE. Trimming removed 2 bases at V and 5 bases at J, with 10 bases between.

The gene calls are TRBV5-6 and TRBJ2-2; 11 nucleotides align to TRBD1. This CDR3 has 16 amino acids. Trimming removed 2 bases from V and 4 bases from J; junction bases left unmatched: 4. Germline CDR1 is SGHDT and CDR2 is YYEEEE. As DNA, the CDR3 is TGTGCCAGCAGCTTCTGGACAGGGGGCACCACCGGGGAGCTGTTTTTT. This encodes CASSFWTGGTTGELFF.

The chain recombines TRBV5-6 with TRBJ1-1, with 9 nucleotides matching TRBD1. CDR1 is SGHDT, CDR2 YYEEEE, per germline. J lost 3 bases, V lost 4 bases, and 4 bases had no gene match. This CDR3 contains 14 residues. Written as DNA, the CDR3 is TGTGCCAGCAGCAGGGACAGGGATGACACTGAAGCTTTCTTT. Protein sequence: CASSRDRDDTEAFF.

The CDR3 DNA reads TGTGCCAGCAGCTTAAACACGGGGTCCCACGAGCAGTACTTC. This encodes CASSLNTGSHEQYF. The V call is TRBV7-9, the J call TRBJ2-7, with a tentative D call TRBD2 (5 bases). Trimming stripped 2 bases from V and 5 bases from J, with 13 bases between. Germline CDR1 and CDR2: SEHNR and FQNEAQ (reference sequence). The CDR3 consists of 14 residues.

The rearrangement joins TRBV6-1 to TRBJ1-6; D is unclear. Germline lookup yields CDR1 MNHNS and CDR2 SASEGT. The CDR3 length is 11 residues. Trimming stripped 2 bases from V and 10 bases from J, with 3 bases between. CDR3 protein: CASSEPSPLHF. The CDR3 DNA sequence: TGTGCCAGCAGTGAACCATCACCCCTCCACTTT.

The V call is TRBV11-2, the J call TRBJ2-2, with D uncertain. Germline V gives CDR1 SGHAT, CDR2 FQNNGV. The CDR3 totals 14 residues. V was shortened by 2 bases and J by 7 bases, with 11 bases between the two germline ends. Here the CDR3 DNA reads TGTGCCAGCAGCTTATCTCTATCCGGCGGGGAGCTGTTTTTT. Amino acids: CASSLSLSGGELFF.

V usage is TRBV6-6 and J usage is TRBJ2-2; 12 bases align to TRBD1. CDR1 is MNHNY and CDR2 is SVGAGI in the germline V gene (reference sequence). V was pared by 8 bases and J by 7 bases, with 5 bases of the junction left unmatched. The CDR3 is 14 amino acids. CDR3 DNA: TGTGCCAGCGGGACAGGGGGCGCAAGCGGGGAGCTGTTTTTT. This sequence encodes CASGTGGASGELFF.

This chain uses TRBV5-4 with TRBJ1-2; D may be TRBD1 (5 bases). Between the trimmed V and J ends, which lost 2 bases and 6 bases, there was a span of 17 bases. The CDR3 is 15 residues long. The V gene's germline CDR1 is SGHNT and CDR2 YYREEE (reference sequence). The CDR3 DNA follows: TGTGCCAGCAGCTTCCCGGGCAGGGATGGAAATGGCTACACCTTC. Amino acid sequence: CASSFPGRDGNGYTF.

CDR3 in DNA: TGTGCCACCACTACCCGACAGGGAGGCACTGAAGCTTTCTTT. It specifies CATTTRQGGTEAFF. The rearrangement joins TRBV19 to TRBJ1-1, with 7 bases matching TRBD1. The V and J ends lost 10 bases and 4 bases, in that order; junction bases with no gene match: 12. CDR1 and CDR2 from the germline V gene are LNHDA and SQIVND (reference sequence). This CDR3 is 14 amino acids long.

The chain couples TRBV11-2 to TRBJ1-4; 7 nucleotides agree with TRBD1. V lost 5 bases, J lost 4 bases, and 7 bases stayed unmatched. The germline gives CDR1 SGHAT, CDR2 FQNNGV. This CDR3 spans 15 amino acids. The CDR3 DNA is TGTGCCAGCAGCCCCAATCGGGACAGTAATGAAAAACTGTTTTTT. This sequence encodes CASSPNRDSNEKLFF.

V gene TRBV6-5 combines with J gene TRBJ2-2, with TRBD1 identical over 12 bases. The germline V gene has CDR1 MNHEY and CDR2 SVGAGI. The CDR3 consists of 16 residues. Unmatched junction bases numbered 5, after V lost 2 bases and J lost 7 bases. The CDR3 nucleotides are TGTGCCAGCAGTTACCTGGGACAGGGGGCGGTCGGGGAGCTGTTTTTT. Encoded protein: CASSYLGQGAVGELFF.

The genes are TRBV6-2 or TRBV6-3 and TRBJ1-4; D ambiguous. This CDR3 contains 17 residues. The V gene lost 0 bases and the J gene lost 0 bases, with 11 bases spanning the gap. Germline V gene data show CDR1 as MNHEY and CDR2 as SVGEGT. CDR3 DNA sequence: TGTGCCAGCAGTTACTCATCCCGCGGGGCAACTAATGAAAAACTGTTTTTT. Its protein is CASSYSSRGATNEKLFF.

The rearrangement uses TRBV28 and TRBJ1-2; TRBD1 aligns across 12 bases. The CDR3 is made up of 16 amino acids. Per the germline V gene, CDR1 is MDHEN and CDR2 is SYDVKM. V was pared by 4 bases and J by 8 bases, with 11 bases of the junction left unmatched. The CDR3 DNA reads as TGTGCCAGCAGTTCCGGGACAGGGGGCCTAGTTGGGGGCTACACCTTC. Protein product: CASSSGTGGLVGGYTF.

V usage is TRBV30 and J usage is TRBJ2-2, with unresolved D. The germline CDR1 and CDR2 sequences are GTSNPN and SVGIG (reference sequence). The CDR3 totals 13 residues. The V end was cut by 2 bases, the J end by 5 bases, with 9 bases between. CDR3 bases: TGTGCCTGGAGTTCAGGTAGTACCGGGGAGCTGTTTTTT. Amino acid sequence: CAWSSGSTGELFF.

The CDR3 DNA follows: TGTGCCAGCAGCGGGGCAGCCTCCTACGAGCAGTACTTC. Translated, it gives CASSGAASYEQYF. The V call is TRBV9, the J call TRBJ2-7; no reliable D call. From germline, CDR1 is SGDLS and CDR2 YYNGEE. Trimming pared 3 bases from V and 0 bases from J, leaving 7 bases between. The CDR3 sequence is 13 residues long. The full variable domain, rest sourced from reference TRBV9 and TRBJ2-7, is DSGVTQTPKHLITATGQRVTLRCSPRSGDLSVYWYQQSLDQGLQFLIQYYNGEERAKGNILERFSAQQFPDLHSELNLSSLELGDSALYFCASSGAASYEQYFGPGTRLTVT.

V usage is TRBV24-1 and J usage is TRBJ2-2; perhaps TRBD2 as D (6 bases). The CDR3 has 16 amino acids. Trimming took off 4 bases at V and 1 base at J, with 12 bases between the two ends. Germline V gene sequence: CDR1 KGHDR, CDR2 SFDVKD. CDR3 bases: TGTGCCACCAGTGACCCGGGACTCATGAACACCGGGGAGCTGTTTTTT. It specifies CATSDPGLMNTGELFF.

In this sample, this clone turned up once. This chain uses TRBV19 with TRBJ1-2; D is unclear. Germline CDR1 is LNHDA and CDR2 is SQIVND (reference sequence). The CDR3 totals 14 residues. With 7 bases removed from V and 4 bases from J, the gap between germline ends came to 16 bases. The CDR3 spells CASMFGSAGYGYTF. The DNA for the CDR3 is TGTGCCAGTATGTTCGGGAGTGCGGGCTATGGCTACACCTTC.

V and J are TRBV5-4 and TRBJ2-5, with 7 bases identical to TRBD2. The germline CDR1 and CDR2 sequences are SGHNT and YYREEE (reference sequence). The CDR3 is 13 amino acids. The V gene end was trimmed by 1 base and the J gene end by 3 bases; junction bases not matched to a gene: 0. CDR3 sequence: CASSLSGEETQYF. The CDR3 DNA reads TGTGCCAGCAGCTTGAGCGGGGAAGAGACCCAGTACTTC.

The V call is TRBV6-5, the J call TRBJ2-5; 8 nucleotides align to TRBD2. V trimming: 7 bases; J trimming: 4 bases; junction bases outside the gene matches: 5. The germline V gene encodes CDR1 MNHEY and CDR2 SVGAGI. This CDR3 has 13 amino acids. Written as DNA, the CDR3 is TGTGCCAGCACCGTAGCGGGAACAGAGACCCAGTACTTC. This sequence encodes CASTVAGTETQYF.

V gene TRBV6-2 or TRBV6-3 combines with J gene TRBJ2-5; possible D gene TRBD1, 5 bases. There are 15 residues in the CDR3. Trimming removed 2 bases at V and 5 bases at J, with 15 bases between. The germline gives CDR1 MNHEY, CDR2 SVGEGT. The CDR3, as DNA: TGTGCCAGCAGTTACGAAGGACACGGTGGGGAGACCCAGTACTTC. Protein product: CASSYEGHGGETQYF.

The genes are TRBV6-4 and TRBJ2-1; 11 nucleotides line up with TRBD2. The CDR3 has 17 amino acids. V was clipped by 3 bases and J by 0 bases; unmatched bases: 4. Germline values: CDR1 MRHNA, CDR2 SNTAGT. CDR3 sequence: CASSESSGGSSYNEQFF. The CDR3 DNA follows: TGTGCCAGCAGTGAGTCTAGCGGGGGGTCCTCCTACAATGAGCAGTTCTTC.

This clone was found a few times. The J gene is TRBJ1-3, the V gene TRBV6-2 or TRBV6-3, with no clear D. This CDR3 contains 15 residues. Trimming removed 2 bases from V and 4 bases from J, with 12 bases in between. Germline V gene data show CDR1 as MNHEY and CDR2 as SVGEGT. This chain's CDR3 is CASSYTDGLGNTIYF. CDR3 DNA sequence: TGTGCCAGCAGTTACACCGACGGACTGGGAAACACCATATATTTT.

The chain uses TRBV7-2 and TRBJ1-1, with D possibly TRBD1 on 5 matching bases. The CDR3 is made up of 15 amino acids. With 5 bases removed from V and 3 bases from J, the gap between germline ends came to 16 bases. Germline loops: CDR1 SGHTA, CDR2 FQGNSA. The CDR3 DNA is TGTGCCAGCAGCCCCGACAGCGCTGAAGACACTGAAGCTTTCTTT. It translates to CASSPDSAEDTEAFF.

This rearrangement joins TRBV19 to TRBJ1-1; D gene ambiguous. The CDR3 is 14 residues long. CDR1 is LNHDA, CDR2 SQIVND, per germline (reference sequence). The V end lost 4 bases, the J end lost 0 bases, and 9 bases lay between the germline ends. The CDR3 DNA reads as TGTGCCAGTAGTAGCAGCGTGCTGAACACTGAAGCTTTCTTT. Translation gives CASSSSVLNTEAFF.